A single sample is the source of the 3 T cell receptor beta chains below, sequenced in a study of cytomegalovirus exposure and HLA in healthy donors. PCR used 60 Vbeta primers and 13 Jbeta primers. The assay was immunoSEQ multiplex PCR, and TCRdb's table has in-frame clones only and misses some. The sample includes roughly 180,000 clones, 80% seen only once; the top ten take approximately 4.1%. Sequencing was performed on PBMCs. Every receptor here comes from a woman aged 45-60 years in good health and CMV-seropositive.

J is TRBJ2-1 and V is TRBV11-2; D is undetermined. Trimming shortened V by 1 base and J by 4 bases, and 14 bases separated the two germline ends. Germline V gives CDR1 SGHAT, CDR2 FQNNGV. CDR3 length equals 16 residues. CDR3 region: CASSLGGESTYNEQFF. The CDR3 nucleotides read TGTGCCAGCAGCTTAGGCGGAGAATCGACTTACAATGAGCAGTTCTTC.

CDR3 residues: CASSERGGLNTQYF. CDR3 nucleotides: TGTGCCAGCAGTGAGCGGGGGGGCCTGAATACGCAGTATTTT. The chain is built from TRBV5-4 and TRBJ2-3; TRBD2 agrees at 10 bases. The ends lost 5 bases at V and 7 bases at J; junction bases unmatched: 7. From germline, CDR1 is SGHNT and CDR2 YYREEE (reference sequence). This CDR3 region has 14 residues.

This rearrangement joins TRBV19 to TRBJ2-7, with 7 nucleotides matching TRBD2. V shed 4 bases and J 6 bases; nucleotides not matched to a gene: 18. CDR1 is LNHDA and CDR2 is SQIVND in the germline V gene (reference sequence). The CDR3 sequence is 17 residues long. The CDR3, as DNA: TGTGCCAGTAGTACAGAGAAAACTAGCGTGGAACTTGGCGAGCAGTACTTC. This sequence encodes CASSTEKTSVELGEQYF. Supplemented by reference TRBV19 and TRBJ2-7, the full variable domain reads DGGITQSPKYLFRKEGQNVTLSCEQNLNHDAMYWYRQDPGQGLRLIYYSQIVNDFQKGDIAEGYSVSREKKESFPLTVTSAQKNPTAFYLCASSTEKTSVELGEQYFGPGTRLTVT.